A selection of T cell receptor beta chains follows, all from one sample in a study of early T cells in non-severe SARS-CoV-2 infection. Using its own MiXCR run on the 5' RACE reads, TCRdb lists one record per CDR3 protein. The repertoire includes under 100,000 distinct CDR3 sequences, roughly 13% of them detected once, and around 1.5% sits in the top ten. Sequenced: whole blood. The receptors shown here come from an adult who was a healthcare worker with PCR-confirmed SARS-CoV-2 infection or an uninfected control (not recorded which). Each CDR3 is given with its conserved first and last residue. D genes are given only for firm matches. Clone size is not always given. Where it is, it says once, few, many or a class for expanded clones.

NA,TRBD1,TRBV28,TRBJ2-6,TGTGCCAGCAGTGCACACGGACAGGATTGGGGGTCTGGGGCCAACGTCCTGACTTTC,CASSAHGQDWGSGANVLTF
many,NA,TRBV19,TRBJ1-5,TGTGCCTGCCACGACCTGCCCAATCAGCCCCAGCATTTT,CACHDLPNQPQHF
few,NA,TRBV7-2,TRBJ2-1,TGTGCCAGCAGCTTAATGGCGGGGATCTACAATGAGCAGTTCTTC,CASSLMAGIYNEQFF
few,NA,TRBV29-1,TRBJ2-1,TGCAGCGTTGGGCAGGGAATGTACAATGAGCAGTTCTTC,CSVGQGMYNEQFF
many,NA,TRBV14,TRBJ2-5,TGTGCCAGCAGCCAAGATCGCCCGGGTTTCCGCCGAGAGACCCAGTACTTC,CASSQDRPGFRRETQYF
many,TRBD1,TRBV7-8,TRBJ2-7,TGTGCCAGCAGCAAAGCGGGACAGGGGCCCACCTACGAGCAGTACTTC,CASSKAGQGPTYEQYF
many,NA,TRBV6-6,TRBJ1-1,TGTGCCAGCAGTAAGCAAGTGGGGCACACTGAAGCTTTCTTT,CASSKQVGHTEAFF
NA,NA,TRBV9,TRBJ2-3,TGTGCCAGCAGCGTAGGAACCACAGATACGCAGTATTTT,CASSVGTTDTQYF
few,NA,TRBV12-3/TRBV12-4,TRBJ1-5,TGTGCCAGCAGTTGGGTGGGCAATCAGCCCCAGCATTTT,CASSWVGNQPQHF
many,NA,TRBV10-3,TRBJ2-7,TGTGCCATCAGTGGGGGAGGTCGCGAGCAGTACTTC,CAISGGGREQYF
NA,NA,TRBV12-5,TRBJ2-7,TGTGCTAGTGGTTTGACAGGAACCTACGAGCAGTACTTC,CASGLTGTYEQYF
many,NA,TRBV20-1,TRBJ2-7,TGCAGTGCTAGGGGCCGACAGTACGAGCAGTACTTC,CSARGRQYEQYF
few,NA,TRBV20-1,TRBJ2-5,TGCAGTGCAGGACGAGGAGGGTCTCGGCAAGAGACCCAGTACTTC,CSAGRGGSRQETQYF
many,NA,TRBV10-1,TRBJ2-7,TGCGCCAGCAGTGCCTCCAGGGACTCCTACGAGCAGTACTTC,CASSASRDSYEQYF
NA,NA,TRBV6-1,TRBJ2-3,TGTGCCAGCAGTGAAATGGGACTTTCAGATACGCAGTATTTT,CASSEMGLSDTQYF
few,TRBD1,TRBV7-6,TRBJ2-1,TGTGCCAGCAGCTTAGAGGGAGACAGGGGGTACAATGAGCAGTTCTTC,CASSLEGDRGYNEQFF
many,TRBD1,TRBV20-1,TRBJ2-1,TGCAGTGCTTCCCTAGGACAGGACTACAATGAGCAGTTCTTC,CSASLGQDYNEQFF
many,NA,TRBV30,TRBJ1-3,TGTGCCTGGACCTCTCAGAGTCGCTCTGGAAACACCATATATTTT,CAWTSQSRSGNTIYF